One sample yielded the 29 T cell receptor beta chains listed below, sequenced in a study of T-cell memory formation after mild COVID-19 (dated by TCRdb to the early 2020s). Receptor libraries were prepared by 5' RACE. Sequencing took place on an Illumina NovaSeq 6000. TCRdb took the public reads, trimmed them with fastp at Q25, ran MiXCR for clone calling and kept in-frame beta chains. All rows with the same CDR3 protein become a single entry with the most common DNA and genes. In all, the sample holds a few hundred thousand distinct CDR3 sequences, and 15% to 20% of those were seen once. Under 25% of the sample is in the top ten clones. The specimen sequenced was PBMCs or a T cell subset sorted from them (not recorded which). Source of these receptors: a young man who had mild COVID-19 (a few samples of this study predate the infection). The sample titles of this study are shuffled in the database, so cell type and time point are left out; the donor was told from shared clones.

This sequence joins TRBV7-9 and TRBJ2-1, with a possible D match to TRBD1 (5 bases). CDR3 length equals 16 residues. V lost 5 bases to trimming and J lost 3 bases, with 17 bases between them. Looked up from germline, CDR1 is SEHNR and CDR2 is FQNEAQ (reference sequence). The CDR3 sequence is CASSPPETDSYNEQFF. The CDR3 DNA reads TGTGCCAGCAGCCCCCCTGAGACAGACAGCTACAATGAGCAGTTCTTC.

This clonotype has at least ten counts. This chain uses TRBV4-2 with TRBJ2-5; 8 bases are a match to TRBD2. Unmatched junction bases numbered 1, after V lost 0 bases and J lost 1 base. The CDR3 sequence is 15 residues long. The V gene's germline CDR1 is LGHNA and CDR2 YNFKEQ. CDR3 sequence: CASSQDRGGQETQYF. Here the CDR3 DNA reads TGTGCCAGCAGCCAAGATCGGGGGGGCCAAGAGACCCAGTACTTC.

Only a few counts were recorded for this clonotype. This rearrangement joins TRBV7-6 to TRBJ2-5; 8 nucleotides line up with TRBD2. Trimming cost V 4 bases and J 4 bases; bases outside gene matches: 2. CDR1 and CDR2 from the germline V gene are SGHVS and FNYEAQ. The CDR3 runs 13 residues. The CDR3 spells CASSSGGPETQYF. As DNA, the CDR3 is TGTGCCAGCAGCTCGGGGGGGCCAGAGACCCAGTACTTC. Together with reference TRBV7-6 and TRBJ2-5, the CDR3 gives the full variable domain: GAGVSQSPRYKVTKRGQDVALRCDPISGHVSLYWYRQALGQGPEFLTYFNYEAQQDKSGLPNDRFSAERPEGSISTLTIQRTEQRDSAMYRCASSSGGPETQYFGPGTRLLVL.

Regarding this clonotype: The junction departs from the called germline gene at one end, perhaps through a read error. CDR3 coding DNA: TGTGCCAGCAGCTTATCGATTACGACAGGGATTTTGGGGGAGCTGTTT. This codes for CASSLSITTGILGELF. The rearrangement uses TRBV7-2 and TRBJ2-2; the match to TRBD1 covers 7 bases. Germline assignment: CDR1 SGHTA and CDR2 FQGNSA. The CDR3 has 16 amino acids. The whole variable domain, filled in from reference TRBV7-2 and TRBJ2-2, reads GAGVSQSPSNKVTEKGKDVELRCDPISGHTALYWYRQSLGQGLEFLIYFQGNSAPDKSGLPSDRFSAERTGGSVSTLTIQRTQQEDSAVYLCASSLSITTGILGELFGEGSRLTVL.

The chain has TRBV7-9 and TRBJ1-2, with 8 bases aligning to TRBD1. Germline V gene lookup returns CDR1 SEHNR and CDR2 FQNEAQ (reference sequence). The junction had 6 bases not matched to a gene; V was cut back by 3 bases and J by 0 bases. The CDR3 spans 16 residues. The CDR3 loop reads CASSFVGQGPNYGYTF. CDR3 in DNA: TGTGCCAGCAGCTTCGTTGGACAGGGACCTAACTATGGCTACACCTTC.

This clonotype was detected a few times. The V call is TRBV7-9, the J call TRBJ1-5; unclear D gene. Trimming removed 6 bases from V and 0 bases from J, with 9 bases in between. From germline, CDR1 is SEHNR and CDR2 FQNEAQ (reference sequence). The CDR3 is 14 amino acids. CDR3 amino acids: CASSTTHSNQPQHF. For the CDR3, the DNA is TGTGCCAGCAGTACGACACATAGCAATCAGCCCCAGCATTTT.

This clonotype came up a few times. V usage is TRBV15 and J usage is TRBJ1-2; D possibly corresponds to TRBD1 (5 bases). Germline CDR1 and CDR2: LNHNV and YYDKDF (reference sequence). Trimming removed 0 bases at V and 4 bases at J, with 15 bases between. The CDR3 length is 16 residues. The CDR3 DNA sequence: TGTGCCACCAGCAGAGATCATCAGGGCCCACTCTATGGCTACACCTTC. Its translation is CATSRDHQGPLYGYTF.

V and J are TRBV6-2 or TRBV6-3 and TRBJ2-7; D is undetermined. Germline loops: CDR1 MNHEY, CDR2 SVGEGT. Trimming stripped 6 bases from V and 0 bases from J, with 9 bases between. This CDR3 has 13 amino acids. The CDR3 DNA follows: TGTGCCAGCAGCCCACAGATCTCCTACGAGCAGTACTTC. This translates into CASSPQISYEQYF.

The chain carries TRBV7-6 and TRBJ2-3; 13 nucleotides match TRBD2. The CDR3 sequence is 16 residues long. J was trimmed by 6 bases and V by 5 bases; bases with no gene match: 8. Germline CDR1 and CDR2: SGHVS and FNYEAQ. The CDR3, as DNA: TGTGCCAGCAGCGACGGACTAGCGGGGGCCGTGGATACGCAGTATTTT. Amino acid sequence: CASSDGLAGAVDTQYF.

This chain uses TRBV7-9 with TRBJ2-2; D is unresolved. CDR3 size: 12 residues. Germline lookup yields CDR1 SEHNR and CDR2 FQNEAQ (reference sequence). V was shortened by 8 bases and J by 4 bases, with 8 bases between the two germline ends. CDR3 DNA sequence: TGTGCCAGCCGGGCTGGCACCGGGGAGCTGTTTTTT. Amino acid sequence: CASRAGTGELFF.

The chain uses TRBV20-1 and TRBJ2-3; maybe TRBD2 (7 bases). V lost 1 base, J lost 4 bases, and 18 bases lay in between. CDR1 is DFQATT and CDR2 is SNEGSKA in the germline V gene (reference sequence). The CDR3 is 16 amino acids. The CDR3 protein is CSARVLGGPYSDTQYF. The CDR3 DNA sequence: TGCAGTGCTAGAGTGCTGGGGGGGCCGTACTCAGATACGCAGTATTTT.

V gene TRBV5-6 combines with J gene TRBJ1-5; D not resolved. The germline CDR1 and CDR2 sequences are SGHDT and YYEEEE. This CDR3 is built from 17 residues. Trimming pared 1 base from V and 3 bases from J, leaving 17 bases between. The CDR3 bases are TGTGCCAGCAGCTTGTCTGGGGTCATAGGTGACAATCAGCCCCAGCATTTT. It codes for CASSLSGVIGDNQPQHF.

The J gene is TRBJ1-2, the V gene TRBV18; 10 nucleotides align to TRBD1. V lost 8 bases to trimming and J lost 0 bases; unmatched junction nucleotides: 9. The V gene's germline CDR1 is KGHSH and CDR2 LQKENI. The CDR3 loop spans 16 amino acids. The CDR3 loop is CASTSTGGQSNYGYTF. CDR3 DNA sequence: TGTGCCAGCACCTCGACAGGGGGCCAATCTAACTATGGCTACACCTTC.

This chain connects TRBV4-3 to TRBJ1-4; D is possibly TRBD1 (5 bases). CDR3 length: 16 amino acids. Between the trimmed V and J ends, which lost 0 bases and 7 bases, there was a span of 15 bases. Germline V gene sequence: CDR1 LGHNA, CDR2 YSLEER. CDR3 sequence: CASSQDVSGEVEKLFF. The CDR3 region has the DNA TGCGCCAGCAGCCAAGACGTCTCGGGGGAAGTTGAAAAACTGTTTTTT.

This clonotype was seen only a few times. The junction departs from the called germline gene at one end, perhaps through a read error. The gene calls are TRBV9 and TRBJ2-3; a weak D match, TRBD2 (6 bases). This CDR3 is 16 amino acids long. In germline, CDR1 is SGDLS, CDR2 YYNGEE. In DNA, the CDR3 is TGTGCCAGCACCTCTTTGGGGCGGGGCCGCACATATACGCAGTATTTT. It translates to CASTSLGRGRTYTQYF.

The chain is built from TRBV24-1 and TRBJ2-5; D call uncertain. The CDR3 is 16 residues long. Per germline, CDR1 KGHDR and CDR2 SFDVKD. Between the trimmed V and J ends, which lost 0 bases and 3 bases, there was a span of 13 bases. CDR3 nucleotide sequence: TGTGCCACCAGTGATTTGTGGTCGGATAACAAAGAGACCCAGTACTTC. Translation gives CATSDLWSDNKETQYF.

This rearrangement joins TRBV7-8 to TRBJ2-1, with TRBD1 matching 8 bases. This CDR3 has 16 amino acids. V shed 4 bases and J 4 bases; nucleotides not matched to a gene: 9. Germline CDR1 is SGHVS and CDR2 is FQNEAQ. The CDR3 is CASSSRDRTGYNEQFF. For the CDR3, the DNA is TGTGCCAGCAGCTCAAGGGACAGGACAGGATACAATGAGCAGTTCTTC. The full variable domain, its missing parts supplied by reference TRBV7-8 and TRBJ2-1, is GAGVSQSPRYKVAKRGQDVALRCDPISGHVSLFWYQQALGQGPEFLTYFQNEAQLDKSGLPSDRFFAERPEGSVSTLKIQRTQQEDSAVYLCASSSRDRTGYNEQFFGPGTRLTVL.

There are a few counts of this clonotype. The CDR3 sequence is CASRSSGYLDTQYF. The CDR3 nucleotides are TGTGCCAGCAGGAGTTCGGGATACTTAGATACGCAGTATTTT. The V gene is TRBV27, the J gene TRBJ2-3, with D possibly TRBD2 on 5 matching bases. This CDR3 contains 14 residues. V was trimmed by 6 bases and J by 5 bases, leaving 15 bases between them. Germline V gene sequence: CDR1 MNHEY, CDR2 SMNVEV (reference sequence).

In this sample, this clonotype turned up many times. The chain carries TRBV3-1 and TRBJ2-1; 11 nucleotides match TRBD2. The CDR3 runs to 17 residues. Germline trimming cut 5 bases from V and 7 bases from J; bases unmatched to any gene: 13. CDR1 is LGHDT and CDR2 is YNNKEL in the germline V gene (reference sequence). The CDR3 nucleotides are TGTGCCAGCAGCACGATCTTAGCGGGGGGGCCGGGGAATGAGCAGTTCTTC. Its protein product is CASSTILAGGPGNEQFF.

J is TRBJ2-6 and V is TRBV5-1; D uncertain. CDR1 and CDR2 from the germline V gene are SGHRS and YFSETQ. With 0 bases removed from V and 4 bases from J, the gap between germline ends came to 20 bases. CDR3 length: 19 amino acids. CDR3 loop: CASSLASSASATGANVLTF. CDR3 DNA: TGCGCCAGCAGCTTGGCCTCCTCCGCGTCCGCGACCGGGGCCAACGTCCTGACTTTC.

This clonotype was observed a handful of times. This chain joins TRBV5-4 and TRBJ2-3; unclear D gene. The CDR3 has 13 amino acids. Trimming stripped 1 base from V and 6 bases from J, with 9 bases between. Germline lookup yields CDR1 SGHNT and CDR2 YYREEE (reference sequence). Here the CDR3 reads CASSLFGADTQYF. The CDR3 DNA reads TGTGCCAGCAGCTTGTTCGGTGCGGATACGCAGTATTTT.

The V call is TRBV6-1, the J call TRBJ2-3; no firm D call. Per germline, CDR1 MNHNS and CDR2 SASEGT. The germline V and J ends were trimmed by 9 bases and 4 bases, with 14 bases remaining between them. The CDR3 extends over 13 amino acids. CDR3 sequence (DNA): TGTGCCAGTTCCGGCGAGTTCGCAGATACGCAGTATTTT. Its translation: CASSGEFADTQYF.

The chain recombines TRBV12-3 or TRBV12-4 with TRBJ1-5, with 8 nucleotides matching TRBD1. The CDR3 has 16 amino acids. J gave up 1 base and V 3 bases, and 5 bases lay outside the gene matches. CDR3 protein: CASSLKDRASNQPQHF. Written as DNA, the CDR3 is TGTGCCAGCAGTTTGAAGGACAGGGCAAGCAATCAGCCCCAGCATTTT.

This clonotype has a handful of counts. The rearrangement links TRBV12-3 or TRBV12-4 to TRBJ1-5; the D gene is possibly TRBD1 (5 bases). V dropped 5 bases and J dropped 2 bases, with 13 bases sitting between them. The CDR3 has 15 amino acids. In DNA, the CDR3 is TGTGCCAGCAGTCCGGCCGGGGCGCGCAATCAGCCCCAGCATTTT. Its protein product is CASSPAGARNQPQHF.

The gene calls are TRBV6-5 and TRBJ1-2; a weak D match, TRBD1 (6 bases). The CDR3 loop spans 13 amino acids. Trimming removed 6 bases at V and 4 bases at J, with 12 bases between. Germline V lookup: CDR1 MNHEY, CDR2 SVGAGI. Here the CDR3 reads CASRPDRTYGYTF. The CDR3 coding sequence is TGTGCCAGCAGACCCGACAGGACCTATGGCTACACCTTC.

This clonotype turned up a few times. The chain joins TRBV18 to TRBJ2-3; a possible D gene is TRBD2 (5 bases). Germline V gene lookup returns CDR1 KGHSH and CDR2 LQKENI. V was pared by 6 bases and J by 3 bases, with 13 bases between. CDR3 size: 14 residues. Here the CDR3 DNA reads TGTGCCAGCTCTCGACAACTAGTTACAGATACGCAGTATTTT. It encodes CASSRQLVTDTQYF.

This clonotype came up a few times. The genes are TRBV4-1 and TRBJ1-2; 9 nucleotides align to TRBD1. CDR1 and CDR2 from the germline V gene are MGHRA and YSYEKL. Trimming removed 5 bases from V and 3 bases from J; junction bases left unmatched: 7. The CDR3 extends over 15 amino acids. CDR3 protein: CASSGERQGDYGYTF. The CDR3 DNA follows: TGCGCCAGCAGCGGCGAGAGACAGGGGGACTATGGCTACACCTTC.

The chain joins TRBV19 to TRBJ2-5; 9 positions agree with TRBD2. The CDR3 is made up of 15 amino acids. Germline trimming cut 3 bases from V and 4 bases from J; bases unmatched to any gene: 6. Looked up from germline, CDR1 is LNHDA and CDR2 is SQIVND (reference sequence). For the CDR3, the DNA is TGTGCCAGTAGTATCGGCGGGGGGGCTGGAGAGACCCAGTACTTC. Protein product: CASSIGGGAGETQYF.

This clonotype was counted between two and nine times. This chain connects TRBV20-1 to TRBJ1-1; D possibly corresponds to TRBD1 (5 bases). V dropped 7 bases and J dropped 1 base, with 16 bases sitting between them. The CDR3 is 14 residues long. The germline V gene has CDR1 DFQATT and CDR2 SNEGSKA (reference sequence). CDR3 nucleotides: TGCAGTGTCCCCGGGGGGGTGACGAACACTGAAGCTTTCTTT. This encodes CSVPGGVTNTEAFF.